The 4 T cell receptor beta chains below were found in one sample sequenced in a study of shared clonotypes between healthy human individuals. Produced via immunoSEQ multiplex PCR; TCRdb's table is partial and in-frame only. The repertoire holds about 610,000 clones, with approximately 96% as singletons. Naive-designated CD8 cells lacked CD45RO, were positively enriched for CCR7, and omitted terminally differentiated effector memory CD45RA+ cells. The sequenced sample consisted of naive CD8+ T cells sorted from blood. The receptor source for this set is a woman between 25 and 40 years old in good health.

This chain links TRBV5-6 with TRBJ2-7; a weak D match, TRBD2 (6 bases). Germline lookup yields CDR1 SGHDT and CDR2 YYEEEE. V was clipped by 2 bases and J by 4 bases, with 22 bases between them. The CDR3 runs to 17 residues. The DNA for the CDR3 is TGTGCCAGCAGCTTTCAAGCAGGTCGGGAGACGGCTTACGAGCAGTACTTC. Translated: CASSFQAGRETAYEQYF.

The rearrangement joins TRBV29-1 to TRBJ2-5; D possibly corresponds to TRBD1 (6 bases). The CDR3 extends over 15 amino acids. Trimming took off 0 bases at V and 2 bases at J, with 13 bases between the two ends. Germline assignment: CDR1 SQVTM and CDR2 ANQGSEA. CDR3 sequence: CSVEDPETGQETQYF. CDR3 bases: TGCAGCGTTGAAGATCCGGAAACAGGGCAAGAGACCCAGTACTTC.

CDR3 loop: CASSSLSGTGELFF. The CDR3 coding sequence is TGTGCCAGCAGTTCCCTGTCCGGCACCGGGGAGCTGTTTTTT. The chain combines TRBV6-5 with TRBJ2-2; D gene uncertain. From germline, CDR1 is MNHEY and CDR2 SVGAGI. Trimming took 4 bases from V and 4 from J, leaving 10 bases between them. This CDR3 has 14 residues.

V is TRBV28 and J is TRBJ1-5, with TRBD1 identical over 8 bases. The CDR3 runs 15 residues. Germline trimming cut 5 bases from V and 6 bases from J; bases unmatched to any gene: 9. Germline CDR1 reads MDHEN; CDR2 reads SYDVKM. The CDR3 loop reads CASSPKGTGFQPQHF. CDR3 DNA sequence: TGTGCCAGCAGTCCAAAGGGGACAGGTTTTCAGCCCCAGCATTTT.